This T cell receptor (beta chain) was identified during a study of T cells after yellow fever vaccination. Study-wide points: Post-booster repertoires again held most primary-vaccination clones (96% CD4, roughly 90% CD8).

The CDR3 spans 13 residues. Trimming cost V 0 bases and J 5 bases, with 8 bases left between them. Germline CDR1 is GTSNPN and CDR2 is SVGIG (reference sequence). Each CDR3 protein is one row after TCRdb ran MiXCR on the 5' RACE reads. The table records about 69,000 distinct CDR3 sequences, approximately 6.2% of them present only once. This clonotype was detected many times. The antigen is not known. The source was CD4+ T cells sorted from PBMCs, collected roughly 14 days after the first yellow fever vaccination. The sequence was obtained from a man aged 18 to 35 who received the YFV17D yellow fever vaccine. The rearrangement joins TRBV30 to TRBJ2-1; D call uncertain. CDR3 sequence (DNA): TGTGCCTGGAGTGTCCGACACCACAATGAGCAGTTCTTC. It specifies CAWSVRHHNEQFF. Based on the CDR3 plus reference TRBV30 and TRBJ2-1, the full variable domain is SQTIHQWPATLVQPVGSPLSLECTVEGTSNPNLYWYRQAAGRGLQLLFYSVGIGQISSEVPQNLSASRPQDRQFILSSKKLLLSDSGFYLCAWSVRHHNEQFFGPGTRLTVL.